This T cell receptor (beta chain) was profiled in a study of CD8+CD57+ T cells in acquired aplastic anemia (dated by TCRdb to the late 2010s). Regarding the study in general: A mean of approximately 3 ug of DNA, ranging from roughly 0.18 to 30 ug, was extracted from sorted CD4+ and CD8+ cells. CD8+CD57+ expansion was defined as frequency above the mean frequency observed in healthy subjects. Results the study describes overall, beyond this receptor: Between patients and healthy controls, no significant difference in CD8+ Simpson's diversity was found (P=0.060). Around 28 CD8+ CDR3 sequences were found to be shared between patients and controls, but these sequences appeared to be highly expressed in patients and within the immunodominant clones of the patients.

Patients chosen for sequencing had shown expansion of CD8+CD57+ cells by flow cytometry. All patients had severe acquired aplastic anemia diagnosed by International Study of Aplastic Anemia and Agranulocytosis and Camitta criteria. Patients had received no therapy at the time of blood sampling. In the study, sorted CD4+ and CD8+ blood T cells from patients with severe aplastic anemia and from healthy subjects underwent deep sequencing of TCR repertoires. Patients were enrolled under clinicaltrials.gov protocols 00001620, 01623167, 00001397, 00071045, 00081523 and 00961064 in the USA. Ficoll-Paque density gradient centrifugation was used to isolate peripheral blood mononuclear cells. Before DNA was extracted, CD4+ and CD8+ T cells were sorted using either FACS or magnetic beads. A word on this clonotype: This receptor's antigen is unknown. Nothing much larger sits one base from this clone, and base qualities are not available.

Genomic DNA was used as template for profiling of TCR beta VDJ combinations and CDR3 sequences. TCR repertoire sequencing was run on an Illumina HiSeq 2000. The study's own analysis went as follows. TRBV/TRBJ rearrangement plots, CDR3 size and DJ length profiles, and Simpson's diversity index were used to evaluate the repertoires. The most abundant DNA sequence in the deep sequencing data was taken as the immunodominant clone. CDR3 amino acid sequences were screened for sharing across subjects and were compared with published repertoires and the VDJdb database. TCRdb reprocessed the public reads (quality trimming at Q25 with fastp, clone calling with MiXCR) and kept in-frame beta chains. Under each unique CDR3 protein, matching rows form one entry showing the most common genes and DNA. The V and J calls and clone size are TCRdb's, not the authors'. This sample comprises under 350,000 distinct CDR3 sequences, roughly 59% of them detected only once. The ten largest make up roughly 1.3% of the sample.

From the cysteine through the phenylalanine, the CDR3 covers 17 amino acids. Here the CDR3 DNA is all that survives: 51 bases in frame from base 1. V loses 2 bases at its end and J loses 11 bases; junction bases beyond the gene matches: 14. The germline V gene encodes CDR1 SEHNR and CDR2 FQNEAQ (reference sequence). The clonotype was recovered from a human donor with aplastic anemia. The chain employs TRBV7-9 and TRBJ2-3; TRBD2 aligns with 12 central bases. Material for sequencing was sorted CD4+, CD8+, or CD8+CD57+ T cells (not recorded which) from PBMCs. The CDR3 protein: CASSLKGTSGRLNEQYF. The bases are TGTGCCAGCAGCTTAAAGGGCACTAGCGGGAGGCTAAATGAGCAGTATTTT.